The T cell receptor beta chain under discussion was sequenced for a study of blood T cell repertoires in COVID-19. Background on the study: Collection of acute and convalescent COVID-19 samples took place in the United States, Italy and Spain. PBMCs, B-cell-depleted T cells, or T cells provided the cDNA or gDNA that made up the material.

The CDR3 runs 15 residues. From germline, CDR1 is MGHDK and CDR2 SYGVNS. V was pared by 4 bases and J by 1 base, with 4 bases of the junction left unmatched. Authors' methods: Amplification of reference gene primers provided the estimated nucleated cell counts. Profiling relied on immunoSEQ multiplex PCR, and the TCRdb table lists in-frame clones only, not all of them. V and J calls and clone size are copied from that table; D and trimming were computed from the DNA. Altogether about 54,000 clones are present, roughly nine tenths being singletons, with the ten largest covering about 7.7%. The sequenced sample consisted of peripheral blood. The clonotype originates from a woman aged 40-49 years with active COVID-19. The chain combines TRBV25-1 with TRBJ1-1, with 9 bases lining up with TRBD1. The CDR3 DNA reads TGTGCCAGCAGTGCCCGACAGGGGGGGAACACTGAAGCTTTCTTT. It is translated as CASSARQGGNTEAFF.